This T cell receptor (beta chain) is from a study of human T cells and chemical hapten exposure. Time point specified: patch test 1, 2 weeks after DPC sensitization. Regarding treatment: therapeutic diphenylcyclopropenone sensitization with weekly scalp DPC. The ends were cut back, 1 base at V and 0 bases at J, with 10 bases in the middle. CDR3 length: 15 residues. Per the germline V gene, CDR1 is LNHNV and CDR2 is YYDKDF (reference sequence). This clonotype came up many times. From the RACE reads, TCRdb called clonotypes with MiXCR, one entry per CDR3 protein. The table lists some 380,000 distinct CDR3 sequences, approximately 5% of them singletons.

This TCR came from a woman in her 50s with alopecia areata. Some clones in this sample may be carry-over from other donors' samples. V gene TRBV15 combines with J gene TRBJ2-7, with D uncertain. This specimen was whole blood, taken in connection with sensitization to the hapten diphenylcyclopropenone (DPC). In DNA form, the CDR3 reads TGTGCCACCAGCAGAGCTGACACCAACTCCTACGAGCAGTACTTC. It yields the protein CATSRADTNSYEQYF.